The TCR beta chain under discussion was sequenced for a study of spatial heterogeneity in lung cancer. TCRdb recomputed calls from the 5' RACE reads with MiXCR, one row per CDR3 protein. The sample has some 12,000 distinct CDR3 sequences, 12% seen once. Notes on the study in general: For expanded intratumoral alpha and beta TCRs, counts tracked tumor mutation counts.

Per germline, CDR1 ENHRY and CDR2 SYGVKD. V was shortened by 6 bases and J by 5 bases, with 13 bases between the two germline ends. There are 14 residues in the CDR3. This clonotype occurred a few times. Its matching antigen is unknown. Time point of the sample: sample taken at primary tumor resection. The clonotype originates from a male donor with early-stage non-small cell lung cancer. The sample in question was lung tumor tissue, obtained at surgery. The rearrangement joins TRBV10-3 to TRBJ2-2; D is possibly TRBD1 (6 bases). Written as DNA, the CDR3 is TGTGCCATCAGAAGCCCAGGGGCTACCGGGGAGCTGTTTTTT. It is translated as CAIRSPGATGELFF.